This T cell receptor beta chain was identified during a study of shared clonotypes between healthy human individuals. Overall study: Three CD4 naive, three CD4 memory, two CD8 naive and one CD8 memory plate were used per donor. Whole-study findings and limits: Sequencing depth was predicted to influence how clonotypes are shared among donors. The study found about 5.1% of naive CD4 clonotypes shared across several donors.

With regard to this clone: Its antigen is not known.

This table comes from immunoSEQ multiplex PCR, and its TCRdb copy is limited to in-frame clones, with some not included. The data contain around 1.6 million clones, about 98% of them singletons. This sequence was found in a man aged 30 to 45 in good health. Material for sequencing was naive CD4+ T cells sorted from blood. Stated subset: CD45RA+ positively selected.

As DNA, the CDR3 is TGCGCCAGCAATCTACCAGCCCCCTACGAGCAGTACTTC. Translated: CASNLPAPYEQYF. The rearrangement joins TRBV5-1 to TRBJ2-7; D call uncertain. CDR3 length: 13 residues. Germline assignment: CDR1 SGHRS and CDR2 YFSETQ. Trimming left V 6 bases short and J 2 bases short, with 12 bases between.